The TCR beta chain under discussion was sequenced for a study of early stage breast cancer tumors. Measured with immunoSEQ multiplex PCR; TCRdb has only the in-frame clones, and not every one. The sample has some 75,000 clones, more than 65% seen once. The CDR3 is 14 residues long. The V gene lost 5 bases and the J gene lost 0 bases, with 8 bases spanning the gap. The germline CDR1 and CDR2 sequences are SEHNR and FQNEAQ (reference sequence). This receptor was taken from a person in their sixties with breast cancer. Sample: blood. The V call is TRBV7-9, the J call TRBJ2-1, with D perhaps TRBD2 (6 bases). CDR3 sequence (DNA): TGTGCCAGCAGCGTCGGGAGCTCCTACAATGAGCAGTTCTTC. The encoded protein is CASSVGSSYNEQFF. Supplemented by reference TRBV7-9 and TRBJ2-1, the full variable domain reads DTGVSQNPRHKITKRGQNVTFRCDPISEHNRLYWYRQTLGQGPEFLTYFQNEAQLEKSRLLSDRFSAERPKGSFSTLEIQRTEQGDSAMYLCASSVGSSYNEQFFGPGTRLTVL.